The 29 T cell receptor beta chains below come from one sample, sequenced in a study of OX40 agonist ivuxolimab in advanced cancers. The protocol was immunoSEQ multiplex PCR, while the TCRdb copy is restricted to in-frame clones and leaves out a portion. The sample includes 20,000 to 30,000 clones, more than 75% of them seen just once. The sequencing here drew on CD4+ or CD8+ T cells sorted from blood, taken in a trial of the OX40 agonist ivuxolimab. All receptors derive from an adult with an advanced solid tumor such as melanoma, head and neck, liver or kidney cancer.

The chain links TRBV16 to TRBJ1-2; 7 bases match TRBD1. Germline V gene sequence: CDR1 KGHSY, CDR2 FQNENV. Losses at the gene ends were 3 bases for V and 2 bases for J; bases not matched to a gene: 9. The CDR3 covers 16 residues. This chain's CDR3 is CASSHTKDRENYGYTF. CDR3 nucleotide sequence: TGTGCCAGCAGCCATACCAAAGACAGGGAGAACTATGGCTACACCTTC.

The V call is TRBV10-3, the J call TRBJ1-1, with D uncertain. From germline, CDR1 is ENHRY and CDR2 SYGVKD. The CDR3 extends over 16 amino acids. Trimming removed 0 bases from V and 0 bases from J, with 11 bases in between. CDR3 sequence reads: CAISESEVPMNTEAFF. For the CDR3, the DNA is TGTGCCATCAGTGAGTCGGAGGTCCCCATGAACACTGAAGCTTTCTTT.

The CDR3 DNA sequence: TGTGCCAGCAGTTACTCCTCCTTGGGGACAGATACGCAGTATTTT. Its translation: CASSYSSLGTDTQYF. The chain is built from TRBV6-5 and TRBJ2-3, with D unclear. V was cut by 0 bases and J by 3 bases, with 10 bases left in between. The length of the CDR3 is 15 residues. Germline V gives CDR1 MNHEY, CDR2 SVGAGI.

The chain recombines TRBV29-1 with TRBJ2-7; TRBD1 might be the D (7 bases). The germline V and J ends were trimmed by 6 bases and 3 bases, with 12 bases remaining between them. CDR1 is SQVTM, CDR2 ANQGSEA, per germline. This CDR3 comprises 12 residues. The chain's CDR3 is CSVAGQNYEQYF. CDR3 DNA: TGCAGCGTGGCGGGACAGAACTACGAGCAGTACTTC.

This clone came up once. One junction end does not reproduce the germline sequence, and a read error may be involved. J is TRBJ2-1 and V is TRBV7-2; 11 nucleotides line up with TRBD2. This CDR3 spans 16 amino acids. The germline CDR1 and CDR2 sequences are SGHTA and FQGNSA. As DNA, the CDR3 is TGCGCCAGCAGCTGGTTCGGGACTAGCGGAGAGAATGAGCAGTTCTTC. The encoded protein is CASSWFGTSGENEQFF.

The chain uses TRBV6-5 and TRBJ1-4; D not resolved. The V end was cut by 5 bases, the J end by 7 bases, with 17 bases between. There are 15 residues in the CDR3. The germline V gene encodes CDR1 MNHEY and CDR2 SVGAGI. This CDR3 is CASSPQAVGIEKLFF. CDR3 bases: TGTGCCAGCAGTCCCCAGGCCGTCGGGATTGAAAAACTGTTTTTT.

This chain uses TRBV30 with TRBJ1-2; D ambiguous. The germline V gene has CDR1 GTSNPN and CDR2 SVGIG (reference sequence). The CDR3 contains 14 residues. V shed 0 bases and J shed 8 bases, with 16 bases lying between them. The CDR3: CAWSVGLALSGYTF. The CDR3 nucleotides are TGTGCCTGGAGTGTAGGCCTGGCCCTGTCCGGCTACACCTTC.

DNA of the CDR3: TGTGCCAGCAGTTACCGGTACACAAGCTCCTACGAGCAGTACTTC. It specifies CASSYRYTSSYEQYF. The V call is TRBV6-6, the J call TRBJ2-7; D ambiguous. CDR3 length equals 15 residues. CDR1 and CDR2 from the germline V gene are MNHNY and SVGAGI (reference sequence). V shed 2 bases and J shed 0 bases, with 11 bases lying between them.

The rearrangement uses TRBV27 and TRBJ2-7, with D tentatively TRBD2 (6 bases). V dropped 0 bases and J dropped 6 bases, with 12 bases sitting between them. The germline CDR1 and CDR2 sequences are MNHEY and SMNVEV (reference sequence). This CDR3 contains 14 residues. This CDR3 is CASSLSAEGREQYF. The CDR3 DNA reads TGTGCCAGCAGTTTATCGGCGGAGGGCCGCGAGCAGTACTTC.

The chain is built from TRBV7-3 and TRBJ2-3; D gene unclear. Germline CDR1 reads SGHTA; CDR2 reads FQGTGA. The CDR3 covers 13 residues. V dropped 5 bases and J dropped 4 bases, with 10 bases sitting between them. For the CDR3, the DNA is TGTGCCAGCAGCCTGGTTTTGGCAGATACGCAGTATTTT. It specifies CASSLVLADTQYF.

The chain is built from TRBV6-6 and TRBJ2-7; TRBD1 matches at 7 bases. Germline CDR1 and CDR2: MNHNY and SVGAGI (reference sequence). This CDR3 is 13 amino acids long. With V trimmed by 10 bases and J by 3 bases, 9 bases remained unmatched. CDR3 in amino acids: CATTGWDSYEQYF. The CDR3 DNA reads TGTGCCACCACCGGTTGGGACAGCTACGAGCAGTACTTC.

A single count supports this clone. The chain uses TRBV4-2 and TRBJ1-1; D is uncertain. Per the germline V gene, CDR1 is LGHNA and CDR2 is YNFKEQ. Deletions cut 0 bases from V and 2 bases from J, with 10 bases between. This CDR3 has 15 residues. The CDR3 region is CASSQDFRRNTEAFF. The CDR3 bases are TGTGCCAGCAGCCAAGACTTCCGGCGAAACACTGAAGCTTTCTTT.

A word on this clone: A junction boundary mismatches the germline segment, possibly from a read error. This rearrangement joins TRBV5-4 to TRBJ2-7, with a weak D call TRBD2 (5 bases). The germline CDR1 and CDR2 sequences are SGHNT and YYREEE (reference sequence). This CDR3 is built from 14 residues. The CDR3 reads CASGPSSSAYEQYF. CDR3 DNA sequence: TGCGCCAGCGGACCAAGTTCGTCTGCCTACGAGCAGTACTTC.

This chain joins TRBV30 and TRBJ2-2; tentatively, D is TRBD2 (5 bases). Trimming shortened V by 2 bases and J by 5 bases, and 9 bases separated the two germline ends. Germline V gene data show CDR1 as GTSNPN and CDR2 as SVGIG (reference sequence). This CDR3 contains 13 residues. CDR3 region: CAWSTEGTGELFF. CDR3 nucleotides: TGTGCCTGGAGTACCGAGGGAACCGGGGAGCTGTTTTTT. The full variable domain, rest sourced from reference TRBV30 and TRBJ2-2, is SQTIHQWPATLVQPVGSPLSLECTVEGTSNPNLYWYRQAAGRGLQLLFYSVGIGQISSEVPQNLSASRPQDRQFILSSKKLLLSDSGFYLCAWSTEGTGELFFGEGSRLTVL.

This chain connects TRBV4-1 to TRBJ2-2; D is unclear. CDR3 length: 13 residues. CDR1 and CDR2 (germline): MGHRA, YSYEKL. Trimming pared 2 bases from V and 4 bases from J, leaving 5 bases between. In DNA, the CDR3 is TGCGCCAGCAGCCAATTGGGCACCGGGGAGCTGTTTTTT. Residues: CASSQLGTGELFF.

In its sample, this clone was seen a few times. V is TRBV10-3 and J is TRBJ2-1, with TRBD2 as a possible D gene (7 bases). The CDR3 sequence is 16 residues long. Germline CDR1 reads ENHRY; CDR2 reads SYGVKD. V was clipped by 2 bases and J by 3 bases, with 14 bases between them. CDR3 bases: TGTGCCATCAGTGAGGAGGAGGGGGGGGTCTACAATGAGCAGTTCTTC. This translates into CAISEEEGGVYNEQFF.

The chain carries TRBV30 and TRBJ1-2; D gene uncertain. This CDR3 is built from 12 residues. CDR1 is GTSNPN, CDR2 SVGIG, per germline (reference sequence). The V end lost 8 bases, the J end lost 8 bases, and 18 bases lay between the germline ends. The CDR3 nucleotides are TGTGCCGGCTACGGCACTCTTGGGGGCTACACCTTC. Its translation: CAGYGTLGGYTF.

This clone was recorded a few times. The chain is built from TRBV7-9 and TRBJ1-4; D call uncertain. This CDR3 spans 12 amino acids. CDR1 and CDR2 from the germline V gene are SEHNR and FQNEAQ (reference sequence). The ends were cut back, 1 base at V and 8 bases at J, with 5 bases in the middle. The CDR3 region has the DNA TGTGCCAGCAGCTTAGAGCCGGAAAAACTGTTTTTT. This translates into CASSLEPEKLFF.

The rearrangement uses TRBV9 and TRBJ2-3; TRBD2 matches 8 bases. The CDR3 spans 16 residues. Germline V CDR1 and CDR2: SGDLS, YYNGEE. The junction had 5 bases not matched to a gene; V was cut back by 2 bases and J by 0 bases. The CDR3 nucleotides are TGTGCCAGCAGCGTCTTTAGCGGGGAGAGCACAGATACGCAGTATTTT. It specifies CASSVFSGESTDTQYF.

The gene calls are TRBV5-1 and TRBJ2-7, with 8 bases identical to TRBD1. V trimming: 2 bases; J trimming: 0 bases; junction bases outside the gene matches: 4. The CDR3 covers 15 residues. CDR1 SGHRS and CDR2 YFSETQ come from the germline V gene. The DNA for the CDR3 is TGCGCCAGCAGCTTACGGACAGGGCACTCCTACGAGCAGTACTTC. It encodes CASSLRTGHSYEQYF. Full variable domain (missing parts from reference TRBV5-1 and TRBJ2-7): KAGVTQTPRYLIKTRGQQVTLSCSPISGHRSVSWYQQTPGQGLQFLFEYFSETQRNKGNFPGRFSGRQFSNSRSEMNVSTLELGDSALYLCASSLRTGHSYEQYFGPGTRLTVT.

Regarding this clone: This sample includes further DNA sequences coding for the same CDR3. This chain uses TRBV4-3 with TRBJ1-1; D is unresolved. The germline V gene encodes CDR1 LGHNA and CDR2 YSLEER. The CDR3 sequence is 14 residues long. Trimming pared 0 bases from V and 1 base from J, leaving 6 bases between. CDR3: CASSQDIGNTEAFF. The CDR3 coding sequence is TGCGCCAGCAGCCAAGACATCGGGAACACTGAAGCTTTCTTT.

This clone is judged medium-sized. V and J are TRBV9 and TRBJ2-7; no reliable D call. The V end was cut by 4 bases, the J end by 3 bases, with 17 bases between. Germline V gives CDR1 SGDLS, CDR2 YYNGEE. There are 15 residues in the CDR3. In DNA form, the CDR3 reads TGTGCCAGCAGCTCCCGTCTTCTGGGCTGCTACGAGCAGTACTTC. Amino acid sequence: CASSSRLLGCYEQYF. Full variable domain (missing parts from reference TRBV9 and TRBJ2-7): DSGVTQTPKHLITATGQRVTLRCSPRSGDLSVYWYQQSLDQGLQFLIQYYNGEERAKGNILERFSAQQFPDLHSELNLSSLELGDSALYFCASSSRLLGCYEQYFGPGTRLTVT.

This chain joins TRBV30 and TRBJ1-1; D is uncertain. The CDR3 runs to 13 residues. The V gene lost 0 bases and the J gene lost 8 bases, with 13 bases spanning the gap. CDR1 is GTSNPN and CDR2 is SVGIG in the germline V gene (reference sequence). The CDR3 region has the DNA TGTGCCTGGAGTGTAGCTGGACCTACCGAAGCTTTCTTT. Its protein product is CAWSVAGPTEAFF.

The chain recombines TRBV29-1 with TRBJ2-2, with a weak D call TRBD2 (6 bases). The length of the CDR3 is 16 residues. In germline, CDR1 is SQVTM, CDR2 ANQGSEA. V lost 5 bases and J 6 bases, leaving 22 bases between the germline ends. The DNA of the CDR3 is TGCAGCGTTCCCCGCAGGGAGTTCGGAGGGGCCGGGGAGCTGTTTTTT. Its protein is CSVPRREFGGAGELFF.

J is TRBJ1-1 and V is TRBV9, with 9 bases lining up with TRBD1. Germline V gene data show CDR1 as SGDLS and CDR2 as YYNGEE. The CDR3 consists of 15 residues. Trimming at V came to 3 bases and at J to 5 bases, leaving 8 bases not matched to a gene. CDR3 bases: TGTGCCAGCAGCGCACCGGGACAGGGAACGACTGAAGCTTTCTTT. This codes for CASSAPGQGTTEAFF.

The chain employs TRBV6-5 and TRBJ2-1; 9 bases map to TRBD1. J gave up 6 bases and V 0 bases, and 6 bases lay outside the gene matches. Germline assignment: CDR1 MNHEY and CDR2 SVGAGI. There are 16 residues in the CDR3. CDR3 in amino acids: CASSYSAGQGANEQFF. The CDR3 DNA is TGTGCCAGCAGTTACTCGGCGGGACAGGGAGCCAATGAGCAGTTCTTC.

This chain's CDR3 is CASSPGWGSPEPTDTQYF. For the CDR3, the DNA is TGTGCCAGCAGCCCGGGATGGGGCAGCCCGGAACCAACAGATACGCAGTATTTT. This chain joins TRBV5-5 and TRBJ2-3, with D perhaps being TRBD1 or TRBD2 (5 bases each). Trimming pared 4 bases from V and 3 bases from J, leaving 24 bases between. Germline loops: CDR1 SGHKS, CDR2 YYEKEE (reference sequence). The CDR3 spans 18 residues. The full variable domain, rest sourced from reference TRBV5-5 and TRBJ2-3, is DAGVTQSPTHLIKTRGQQVTLRCSPISGHKSVSWYQQVLGQGPQFIFQYYEKEERGRGNFPDRFSARQFPNYSSELNVNALLLGDSALYLCASSPGWGSPEPTDTQYFGPGTRLTVL.

This chain joins TRBV30 and TRBJ2-3; D is unclear. In germline, CDR1 is GTSNPN, CDR2 SVGIG (reference sequence). The V and J ends lost 2 bases and 3 bases respectively, with 12 bases between them. CDR3 length equals 14 residues. CDR3 loop: CAWSLGEVTDTQYF. In DNA form, the CDR3 reads TGTGCCTGGAGTTTGGGTGAGGTTACAGATACGCAGTATTTT. The variable domain in full, completed from reference TRBV30 and TRBJ2-3, reads SQTIHQWPATLVQPVGSPLSLECTVEGTSNPNLYWYRQAAGRGLQLLFYSVGIGQISSEVPQNLSASRPQDRQFILSSKKLLLSDSGFYLCAWSLGEVTDTQYFGPGTRLTVL.

The J gene is TRBJ2-3, the V gene TRBV18; 7 nucleotides line up with TRBD1. The CDR3 is made up of 19 amino acids. Per the germline V gene, CDR1 is KGHSH and CDR2 is LQKENI. V trimming: 5 bases; J trimming: 2 bases; junction bases outside the gene matches: 19. The CDR3 reads CASSNTPPSSTGSTDTQYF. The CDR3 region has the DNA TGTGCCAGCTCAAACACCCCTCCGTCTTCGACAGGGTCCACAGATACGCAGTATTTT.